The clone carrying this TCR beta chain was seen a handful of times. The target antigen is unknown. TCRdb redid the calling of the 5' RACE reads with MiXCR, one entry per CDR3 protein. The repertoire holds under 200,000 distinct CDR3 sequences, with 25% to 40% as singletons. The data originate from a study of T-cell memory formation after mild COVID-19. Whole-study results and caveats: Shrinking CD4+ clones resided mostly in CM and EM, and CD8+ ones in EMRA.

With V trimmed by 3 bases and J by 9 bases, 1 base remained unmatched. The CDR3 loop spans 12 amino acids. Germline assignment: CDR1 SGHRS and CDR2 YFSETQ. Sequenced material: PBMCs or a T cell subset sorted from them (not recorded which). This chain uses TRBV5-1 with TRBJ2-1, with 9 positions matching TRBD1. This TCR was recovered from an adult woman who had mild COVID-19 (a few samples of this study predate the infection). Cell type and time point are not known. CDR3 coding DNA: TGCGCCAGCAGCTGGGACAGGGTTGAGCAGTTCTTC. Protein product: CASSWDRVEQFF.